This T cell receptor (beta chain) derives from a study of T cells in women clearing cervical HPV infection. Turning to the study itself: Cases: HPV16-related CIN3 or worse on histology, 2 invasive cancers. Controls' single incident HPV16 infection cleared within 12 months without precancer. Findings of the study overall: CIN3+ cases had significantly higher TCR repertoire richness than controls, but evenness did not differ.

Sequencing used immunoSEQ multiplex PCR; TCRdb keeps in-frame clones, though not all of them. This table lists some 25,000 clones. Note on this clone: Its antigen is unknown. The read ends 3 residues shy of where the CDR3 ends; the end is completed using the germline J gene.

All donors had a single incident cervical HPV16 infection, not prevalent. This CDR3 spans 15 amino acids. Unmatched junction bases numbered 6, after V lost 5 bases and J lost 5 bases. Germline CDR1 reads SGHVS; CDR2 reads FQNEAQ. The sequenced sample consisted of blood buffy coat. The clonotype comes from a woman aged 18 to 69 with a cervical HPV16 infection that either progressed to CIN3+ or cleared (not recorded which). The genes are TRBV7-8 and TRBJ2-1, with 10 bases lining up with TRBD2. The sequenced part of the CDR3 DNA is TGTGCCAGCAGCCCCGAAGGACTAGCGGACAATGAG. Translation: CASSPEGLADNE. Given in full, the CDR3 is CASSPEGLADNEQFF.